This T cell receptor beta chain was obtained from a study of technical replicates of blood from a handful of donors. Unmatched junction bases numbered 4, after V lost 5 bases and J lost 4 bases. The CDR3 covers 13 residues. Germline CDR1 reads SEHNR; CDR2 reads FQNEAQ (reference sequence). There are a few counts of this clone. Generated by immunoSEQ multiplex PCR, the TCRdb table keeps only in-frame clones and is missing some. The sample has about 84,000 clones, around 93% seen once. What was sequenced was T cells isolated from PBMCs. This rearrangement joins TRBV7-9 to TRBJ2-7; 8 nucleotides agree with TRBD2. The origin of this receptor is a human donor in good health. The CDR3 spells CASSPIAGYEQYF. CDR3 nucleotides: TGTGCCAGCAGCCCGATAGCGGGATACGAGCAGTACTTC.